Presented here are 32 T cell receptor beta chains from one specimen sequenced in a study of blood T cell repertoires in COVID-19. Method: immunoSEQ multiplex PCR; TCRdb's copy keeps in-frame clones and lacks some. The repertoire consists of hundreds of thousands of clones, with 85% to 90% occurring once and the leading ten covering approximately 2.5%. Material: PBMCs or T cells enriched from blood (not recorded which). The receptors shown here come from a woman aged 18-29 years who had recovered from COVID-19.

The J gene is TRBJ2-1, the V gene TRBV4-1; TRBD2 matches 7 bases. The length of the CDR3 is 12 residues. Unmatched junction bases numbered 6, after V lost 4 bases and J lost 12 bases. CDR1 is MGHRA and CDR2 is YSYEKL in the germline V gene. Written as DNA, the CDR3 is TGCGCCAGCAGCCCTCGGGGGGATCTGCAGTTCTTC. Its protein is CASSPRGDLQFF.

The chain joins TRBV6-5 to TRBJ1-6, with D unresolved. CDR3 length: 13 residues. The germline V and J ends were trimmed by 6 bases and 7 bases, with 10 bases remaining between them. Germline assignment: CDR1 MNHEY and CDR2 SVGAGI. As DNA, the CDR3 is TGTGCCAGCAGCCGGGGAAAGAATTCACCCCTCCACTTT. It translates to CASSRGKNSPLHF.

The rearrangement uses TRBV19 and TRBJ2-1, with TRBD1 matching 9 bases. This CDR3 contains 18 residues. The J segment lost 5 bases and the V segment lost 5 bases, leaving 16 bases of the junction unmatched. CDR1 and CDR2 (germline): LNHDA, SQIVND (reference sequence). The CDR3 reads CASSFRDRDGAFNNEQFF. The CDR3 region has the DNA TGTGCCAGTAGTTTCCGGGACAGGGATGGGGCGTTCAACAATGAGCAGTTCTTC.

V gene TRBV6-5 combines with J gene TRBJ1-1, with TRBD1 identical over 10 bases. The CDR3 loop spans 13 amino acids. Germline V gene data show CDR1 as MNHEY and CDR2 as SVGAGI. V lost 4 bases to trimming and J lost 9 bases; unmatched junction nucleotides: 5. The CDR3 spells CASSWDRGIQAFF. The CDR3 DNA reads TGTGCCAGCAGTTGGGACAGGGGAATTCAAGCTTTCTTT.

The rearrangement uses TRBV19 and TRBJ2-5, with 13 bases matching TRBD2. The CDR3 is 16 amino acids. Trimming cost V 5 bases and J 7 bases; bases outside gene matches: 10. Germline V gene sequence: CDR1 LNHDA, CDR2 SQIVND (reference sequence). Here the CDR3 DNA reads TGTGCCAGTAGTTCGCGACTAGCGGGGGGCCATCGGACCCAGTACTTC. Amino acids: CASSSRLAGGHRTQYF.

The chain carries TRBV4-1 and TRBJ2-5; the match to TRBD2 covers 16 bases. CDR3 length: 19 amino acids. CDR1 and CDR2 (germline): MGHRA, YSYEKL. The V and J ends lost 4 bases and 5 bases, in that order; junction bases with no gene match: 13. The CDR3 loop reads CASSPGEGLAGGLGETQYF. The CDR3, as DNA: TGCGCCAGCAGCCCAGGAGAGGGACTAGCGGGGGGGCTGGGGGAGACCCAGTACTTC.

This rearrangement joins TRBV19 to TRBJ1-5; TRBD1 agrees at 8 bases. V lost 4 bases and J lost 5; bases outside the gene matches: 16. From germline, CDR1 is LNHDA and CDR2 SQIVND (reference sequence). This CDR3 has 18 residues. CDR3 bases: TGTGCCAGTAGTAGATTTGGGGAGGGCAGGGGGCTTGATCAGCCCCAGCATTTT. It translates to CASSRFGEGRGLDQPQHF.

This clone was counted a few times. V gene TRBV3-1 (or the pseudogene TRBV3-2) combines with J gene TRBJ1-2; 8 positions match TRBD1. Germline CDR1 LGHDT, CDR2 YNNKEL (reference sequence). V lost 4 bases to trimming and J lost 8 bases; unmatched junction nucleotides: 6. CDR3 length equals 13 residues. This chain's CDR3 is CASSPGQGNGYTF. DNA of the CDR3: TGTGCCAGCAGCCCCGGACAGGGAAACGGCTACACCTTC.

J is TRBJ1-1 and V is TRBV29-1; no reliable D call. Germline assignment: CDR1 SQVTM and CDR2 ANQGSEA. The CDR3 has 13 residues. Deletions cut 4 bases from V and 1 base from J, with 10 bases between. The CDR3 loop is CSVGQSTNTEAFF. The CDR3 DNA reads TGCAGCGTTGGACAATCGACGAACACTGAAGCTTTCTTT.

This chain uses TRBV20-1 with TRBJ1-2; no clear D. The germline V and J ends were trimmed by 2 bases and 4 bases, with 5 bases remaining between them. The CDR3 contains 11 residues. Germline assignment: CDR1 DFQATT and CDR2 SNEGSKA (reference sequence). The CDR3 sequence: CSARTAYGYTF. In DNA, the CDR3 is TGCAGTGCTAGAACTGCCTATGGCTACACCTTC.

The genes are TRBV2 and TRBJ1-2; 9 bases line up with TRBD1. The CDR3 is 15 residues long. J was trimmed by 6 bases and V by 6 bases; bases with no gene match: 11. Per the germline V gene, CDR1 is SNHLY and CDR2 is FYNNEI. The CDR3 sequence is CASSESDRGGDGYTF. CDR3 in DNA: TGTGCCAGCAGCGAGTCGGACAGGGGAGGTGATGGCTACACCTTC.

On this clone: The junction shows a germline mismatch at one end, possibly a read error. This sequence joins TRBV7-2 and TRBJ1-2; D is undetermined. This CDR3 is 15 amino acids long. The germline gives CDR1 SGHTA, CDR2 FQGNSA. The CDR3 sequence is CASSVASRVSYGYTF. The CDR3, as DNA: TGTGCCAGCAGCGTAGCAAGCCGGGTGTCCTATGGCTACACCTTC.

The rearrangement links TRBV27 to TRBJ2-1; D may be TRBD2 (6 bases). The CDR3 has 12 residues. V was trimmed by 6 bases and J by 3 bases, leaving 6 bases between them. Germline loops: CDR1 MNHEY, CDR2 SMNVEV (reference sequence). This CDR3 reads CASRRGYNEQFF. CDR3 nucleotide sequence: TGTGCCAGCAGGCGGGGCTACAATGAGCAGTTCTTC.

The chain employs TRBV18 and TRBJ2-7, with D unclear. V was trimmed by 5 bases and J by 6 bases, leaving 11 bases between them. The CDR3 loop spans 12 amino acids. Per the germline V gene, CDR1 is KGHSH and CDR2 is LQKENI. CDR3 DNA sequence: TGTGCCAGCTCAGAGGCAGCCCGCGAGCAGTACTTC. Its translation is CASSEAAREQYF.

CDR3: CASSLTGKGETQYF. CDR3 sequence (DNA): TGCGCCAGCAGCTTGACAGGGAAAGGGGAGACCCAGTACTTC. The chain couples TRBV5-1 to TRBJ2-5, with a weak D call TRBD1 (6 bases). Germline CDR1 is SGHRS and CDR2 is YFSETQ. The CDR3 extends over 14 amino acids. The V and J ends lost 1 base and 5 bases respectively, with 12 bases between them.

The rearrangement uses TRBV6-1 and TRBJ1-2, with 7 bases identical to TRBD1. Losses at the gene ends were 2 bases for V and 6 bases for J; bases not matched to a gene: 6. The CDR3 extends over 14 amino acids. CDR1 is MNHNS, CDR2 SASEGT, per germline. As DNA, the CDR3 is TGTGCCAGCAGTGAACACAGGGGACGGGATGGCTACACCTTC. This translates into CASSEHRGRDGYTF.

The rearrangement links TRBV2 to TRBJ2-2; 13 bases align to TRBD2. CDR1 SNHLY and CDR2 FYNNEI come from the germline V gene. V lost 6 bases, J lost 7 bases, and 8 bases stayed unmatched. The CDR3 loop spans 16 amino acids. The CDR3 coding sequence is TGTGCCAGCAGCTTTGGACTAGCGGGGGTTGGCGGGGAGCTGTTTTTT. It translates to CASSFGLAGVGGELFF.

This CDR3 reads CASSLNSNTGELFF. CDR3 DNA: TGCGCCAGCAGCTTAAACTCTAACACCGGGGAGCTGTTTTTT. The chain has TRBV5-1 and TRBJ2-2; D not resolved. The CDR3 totals 14 residues. Trimming pared 2 bases from V and 2 bases from J, leaving 7 bases between. Germline V gene sequence: CDR1 SGHRS, CDR2 YFSETQ. Looking up the rest from reference TRBV5-1 and TRBJ2-2 gives the full variable domain: KAGVTQTPRYLIKTRGQQVTLSCSPISGHRSVSWYQQTPGQGLQFLFEYFSETQRNKGNFPGRFSGRQFSNSRSEMNVSTLELGDSALYLCASSLNSNTGELFFGEGSRLTVL.

The chain joins TRBV6-4 to TRBJ2-3; 9 positions agree with TRBD1. This CDR3 is built from 16 residues. Trimming cost V 4 bases and J 0 bases; bases outside gene matches: 5. The V gene's germline CDR1 is MRHNA and CDR2 SNTAGT. The CDR3 DNA sequence: TGTGCCAGCAGTGTCAAGACAGGGGGTAGCACAGATACGCAGTATTTT. It is translated as CASSVKTGGSTDTQYF.

This clone has just a few counts. This chain connects TRBV9 to TRBJ2-2, with 9 bases that match TRBD2. The V and J ends lost 7 bases and 0 bases, in that order; junction bases with no gene match: 4. The germline gives CDR1 SGDLS, CDR2 YYNGEE. The CDR3 runs 15 residues. CDR3 amino acids: CASSRGGANTGELFF. In DNA, the CDR3 is TGTGCCAGCTCACGCGGGGGGGCGAACACCGGGGAGCTGTTTTTT.

J is TRBJ1-5 and V is TRBV15, with a weak D call TRBD1 (6 bases). With 0 bases removed from V and 9 bases from J, the gap between germline ends came to 18 bases. The length of the CDR3 is 16 residues. CDR1 and CDR2 (germline): LNHNV, YYDKDF (reference sequence). This CDR3 is CATSRDGRGGFRPQHF. The CDR3 coding sequence is TGTGCCACCAGCAGAGATGGCAGGGGAGGGTTTCGGCCCCAGCATTTT.

This chain connects TRBV29-1 to TRBJ2-5; a possible D gene is TRBD2 (5 bases). The CDR3 totals 15 residues. Trimming shortened V by 8 bases and J by 5 bases, and 24 bases separated the two germline ends. Germline CDR1 SQVTM, CDR2 ANQGSEA. The CDR3 region is CSLSPGGPDRETQYF. CDR3 sequence (DNA): TGCAGCCTTTCCCCGGGCGGGCCCGATAGGGAGACCCAGTACTTC.

V gene TRBV19 combines with J gene TRBJ2-5; D remains ambiguous. This CDR3 has 12 residues. Between the trimmed V and J ends, which lost 3 bases and 6 bases, there was a span of 8 bases. CDR1 is LNHDA and CDR2 is SQIVND in the germline V gene (reference sequence). CDR3: CASSMNYKTQYF. CDR3 nucleotide sequence: TGTGCCAGTAGTATGAACTATAAGACCCAGTACTTC.

The V gene is TRBV3-1 (or the pseudogene TRBV3-2), the J gene TRBJ2-1; D perhaps matches TRBD1 (6 bases). Trimming stripped 4 bases from V and 9 bases from J, with 16 bases between. CDR3 length: 14 amino acids. Germline V gene lookup returns CDR1 LGHDT and CDR2 YNNKEL (reference sequence). CDR3 sequence: CASSPLGAAGEQFF. Here the CDR3 DNA reads TGTGCCAGCAGCCCCCTGGGGGCCGCGGGTGAGCAGTTCTTC.

V usage is TRBV28 and J usage is TRBJ1-2; 7 nucleotides agree with TRBD1. This CDR3 is 15 amino acids long. The J segment lost 5 bases and the V segment lost 4 bases, leaving 10 bases of the junction unmatched. The germline V gene encodes CDR1 MDHEN and CDR2 SYDVKM. The CDR3 DNA sequence: TGTGCCAGCAGTTCTTGGGACAGCGACCCATATGGCTACACCTTC. This encodes CASSSWDSDPYGYTF.

CDR3 sequence reads: CASSLAGGTAYEQYF. The CDR3 DNA sequence: TGTGCCAGCAGCTTAGCGGGGGGAACCGCCTACGAGCAGTACTTC. The chain is built from TRBV7-2 and TRBJ2-7, with D perhaps matching TRBD2 (6 bases). This CDR3 has 15 residues. V shed 0 bases and J shed 2 bases, with 11 bases lying between them. CDR1 and CDR2 (germline): SGHTA, FQGNSA.

The chain employs TRBV19 and TRBJ1-2; 9 bases match TRBD1. There are 17 residues in the CDR3. Germline assignment: CDR1 LNHDA and CDR2 SQIVND (reference sequence). V dropped 6 bases and J dropped 3; count of bases not matched to a gene: 14. The CDR3 sequence: CASSPHTGTGQYYGYTF. For the CDR3, the DNA is TGTGCCAGTAGCCCTCACACCGGGACAGGGCAATACTATGGCTACACCTTC.

This clone was counted a few times. V is TRBV9 and J is TRBJ1-4; D is unclear. Germline CDR1 is SGDLS and CDR2 is YYNGEE. The CDR3 is 17 residues long. V lost 3 bases to trimming and J lost 5 bases, with 20 bases between them. For the CDR3, the DNA is TGTGCCAGCAGCGCCCGCGGCGGGTTGGGCGCGAATGAAAAACTGTTTTTT. Its protein product is CASSARGGLGANEKLFF.

This clone has a count of ten or more. This rearrangement joins TRBV18 to TRBJ2-7; the match to TRBD2 covers 12 bases. Trimming cost V 8 bases and J 2 bases; bases outside gene matches: 7. Germline lookup yields CDR1 KGHSH and CDR2 LQKENI. The CDR3 runs to 15 residues. The CDR3 DNA is TGTGCCAGCGCCGGGACTAGCGGGTTCACCTACGAGCAGTACTTC. This encodes CASAGTSGFTYEQYF.

The chain couples TRBV5-4 to TRBJ2-3; TRBD2 matches at 13 bases. Germline CDR1 SGHNT, CDR2 YYREEE (reference sequence). The trim removed 4 bases at V and 4 bases at J, leaving 6 bases unmatched. This CDR3 has 16 residues. CDR3 nucleotides: TGTGCCAGCAGCACCGGGACTAGCGGGGTTGCAGATACGCAGTATTTT. It encodes CASSTGTSGVADTQYF.

The rearrangement uses TRBV9 and TRBJ1-1, with 8 bases matching TRBD1. J lost 3 bases, V lost 0 bases, and 10 bases had no gene match. Per the germline V gene, CDR1 is SGDLS and CDR2 is YYNGEE. This CDR3 region has 17 residues. CDR3 loop: CASSVGLRGLTDTEAFF. For the CDR3, the DNA is TGTGCCAGCAGCGTAGGCCTCAGGGGGCTAACGGACACTGAAGCTTTCTTT.

This chain connects TRBV3-1 (or the pseudogene TRBV3-2) to TRBJ2-2, with 10 bases aligning to TRBD2. Unmatched junction bases numbered 3, after V lost 0 bases and J lost 5 bases. This CDR3 is 16 amino acids long. From germline, CDR1 is LGHDT and CDR2 YNNKEL (reference sequence). In nucleotides, the CDR3 is TGTGCCAGCAGCCAAGATCTAGCGGGGGAAACCGGGGAGCTGTTTTTT. Translated, it gives CASSQDLAGETGELFF.